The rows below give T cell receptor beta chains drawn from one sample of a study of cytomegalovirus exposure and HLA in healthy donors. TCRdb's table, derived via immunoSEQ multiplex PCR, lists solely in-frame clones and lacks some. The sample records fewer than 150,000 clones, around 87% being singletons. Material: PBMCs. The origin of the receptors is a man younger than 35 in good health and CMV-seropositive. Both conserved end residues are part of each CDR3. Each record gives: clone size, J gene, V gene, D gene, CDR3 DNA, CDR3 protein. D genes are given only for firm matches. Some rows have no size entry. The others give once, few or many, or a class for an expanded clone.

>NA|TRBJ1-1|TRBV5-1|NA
TGCGCCAGCAGCCAAGACAGGAACACTGAAGCTTTCTTT
CASSQDRNTEAFF
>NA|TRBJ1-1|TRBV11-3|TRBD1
TGTGCCAGCAGCGTAGGAAGCGGACAGGGGGCAGCCCTTATGAACACTGAAGCTTTCTTT
CASSVGSGQGAALMNTEAFF
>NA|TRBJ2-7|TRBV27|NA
TGTGCCAGCAGTTTACGAGGGCGTGAGCAGTACTTC
CASSLRGREQYF
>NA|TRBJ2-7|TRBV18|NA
TGTGCCAGCTTCTGGTCGGAGACCTCCTACGAGCAGTACTTC
CASFWSETSYEQYF
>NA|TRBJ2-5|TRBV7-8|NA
TGTGCCAGCAGCTTTGGAGAGTTGGAGACCCAGTACTTC
CASSFGELETQYF
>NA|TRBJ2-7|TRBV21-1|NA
TGTGCCAGAAACGGCCCCCTCCTAACCCCTACTAGCGGGAGTTGGGAGAACGAGCAGTACTTC
CARNGPLLTPTSGSWENEQYF
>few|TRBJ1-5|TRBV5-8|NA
TGTGCCAGCAGCTTTACAGGGCCCGGGGGCAATCAGCCCCAGCATTTT
CASSFTGPGGNQPQHF
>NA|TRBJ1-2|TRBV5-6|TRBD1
TGTGCCAGCAGCTCTAGGGGGCTTAACTATGGCTACACCTTC
CASSSRGLNYGYTF
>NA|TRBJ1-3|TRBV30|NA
TGTGCCTGGAGTGTAAACAGCGGAAACACCATATATTTT
CAWSVNSGNTIYF
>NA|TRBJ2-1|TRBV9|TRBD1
TGTGCCAGCAGCGTAGGGACAGGAAGGGGTGAGCAGTTCTTC
CASSVGTGRGEQFF
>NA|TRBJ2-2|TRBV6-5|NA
TGTGCCAGCAGTTACCTCAGTATCGCGAACACCGGGGAGCTGTTTTTT
CASSYLSIANTGELFF
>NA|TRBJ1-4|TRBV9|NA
TGTGCCAGCAGCTCCCCGGGGGGGGAAGAAAAACTGTTTTTT
CASSSPGGEEKLFF
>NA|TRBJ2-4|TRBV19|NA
TGTGCCAGTAGTATTCTAGTCGGGAGACAGTACTTC
CASSILVGRQYF
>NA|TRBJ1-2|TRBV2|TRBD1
TGTGCCAGCAGTCCCAGGGACAGGGCTAACTATGGCTACACCTTC
CASSPRDRANYGYTF
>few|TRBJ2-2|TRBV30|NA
TGTGCCTGCGGGATTACTAGTTCCGGGGAGCTGTTTTTT
CACGITSSGELFF
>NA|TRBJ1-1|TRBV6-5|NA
TGTGCCAGCAGACTTCAGGGTAACACTGAAGCTTTCTTT
CASRLQGNTEAFF
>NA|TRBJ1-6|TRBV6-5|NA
TGTGCCAGCAGTCCCTCGGGGAGACGAAATTCACCCCTCCACTTT
CASSPSGRRNSPLHF
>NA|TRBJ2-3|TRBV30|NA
TGTGCCTGGAGTGTACATGTCACAGATACGCAGTATTTT
CAWSVHVTDTQYF
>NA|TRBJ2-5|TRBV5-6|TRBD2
TGTGCCAGCAGCCGTGACCCTAGCGGGGGGGGAGAGACCCAGTACTTC
CASSRDPSGGGETQYF
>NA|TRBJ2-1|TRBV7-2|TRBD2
TGTGCCAGCAGCCTCGTGACTAGCGGGAGAGGTCGGGGGGGGAATGAGCAGTTCTTC
CASSLVTSGRGRGGNEQFF
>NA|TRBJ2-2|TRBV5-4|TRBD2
TGTGCCAGCAGCTACCACGGGACTAGCGACGCCGGGGAGCTGTTTTTT
CASSYHGTSDAGELFF
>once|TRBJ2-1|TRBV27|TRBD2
TGTGCCAGCAGACTAGCGGGAGAGGTTGAGCAGTTCTTC
CASRLAGEVEQFF
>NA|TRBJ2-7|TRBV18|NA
TGTGCCAGCTCACCCGCTAGCATCTTCAACGAGCAGTACTTC
CASSPASIFNEQYF
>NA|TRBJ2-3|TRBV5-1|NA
TGCGCCAGCAGCTTGAGCGGATCTAGCACAGATACGCAGTATTTT
CASSLSGSSTDTQYF
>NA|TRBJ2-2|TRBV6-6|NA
TGTGCAAGCGGAGACACCGGGGAGCTGTTTTTT
CASGDTGELFF
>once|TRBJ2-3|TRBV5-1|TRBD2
TGCGCCAGCAGCCCCCGGACTAGCGGGAGCTCAGATACGCAGTATTTT
CASSPRTSGSSDTQYF
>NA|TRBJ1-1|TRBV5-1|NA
TGCGCCAGCAGCGGGGACTTTCATGAAGCTTTCTTT
CASSGDFHEAFF
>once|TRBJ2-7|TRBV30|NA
TGTGCCTGGAGTGTTGGACAAAACTACGAGCAGTACTTC
CAWSVGQNYEQYF
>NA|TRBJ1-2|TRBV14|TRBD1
TGTGCCAGCAGCCAATTCGGGACAGGGTCGGAGGGCTACACCTTC
CASSQFGTGSEGYTF
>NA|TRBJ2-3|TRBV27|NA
TGTGCCAGCAGCCGTGGACTACGCACAGATACGCAGTATTTT
CASSRGLRTDTQYF
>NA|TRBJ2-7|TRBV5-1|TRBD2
TGCGCCAGTAGCTTAGCGGGGGGGAACGAGCAGTACTTC
CASSLAGGNEQYF
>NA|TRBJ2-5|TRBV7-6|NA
TGTGCCAGCAGCTCAGGACAGAGGCCCCGAGAGACCCAGTACTTC
CASSSGQRPRETQYF
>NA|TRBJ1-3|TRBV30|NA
TGTGCCTGGAGGCAGGATGGAAACACCATATATTTT
CAWRQDGNTIYF
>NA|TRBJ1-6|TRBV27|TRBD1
TGTGCCAGCAGCCCGACAGGGGAGAATTCACCCCTCCACTTT
CASSPTGENSPLHF
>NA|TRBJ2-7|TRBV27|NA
TGTGCCAGCGGGTATGGCGGGGCCTACGAGCAGTACTTC
CASGYGGAYEQYF
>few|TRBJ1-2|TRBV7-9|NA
TGTGCCAGCAGCTTCGAGGACACGGATGGCTACACCTTC
CASSFEDTDGYTF
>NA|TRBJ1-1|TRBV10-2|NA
TGCGCCAGCAGCATACAGGGGAACACTGAAGCTTTCTTT
CASSIQGNTEAFF
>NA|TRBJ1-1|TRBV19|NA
TGTGCCAGTAGTGACCCGGGTCTTTCGAACACTGAAGCTTTCTTT
CASSDPGLSNTEAFF
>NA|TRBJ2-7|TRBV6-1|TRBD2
TGTGCCAGCAGTGAAAAGATTATAGCGGGGGGCCCCTACGAGCAGTACTTC
CASSEKIIAGGPYEQYF
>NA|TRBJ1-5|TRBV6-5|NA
TGTGCCAGCAGCCCGACCCACGGGGGAGGTCAGCCCCAGCATTTT
CASSPTHGGGQPQHF
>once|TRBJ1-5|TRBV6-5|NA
TGTGCCAGCAGTTACTCGCGGCAGGGAGGTCAGCCCCAGCATTTT
CASSYSRQGGQPQHF
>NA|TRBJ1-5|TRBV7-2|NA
TGTGCCAGCAGCCCTCACGGGGGGGCAGATCAGCCCCAGCATTTT
CASSPHGGADQPQHF